This T cell receptor (beta chain) was obtained from a study of T cells expressing NK-cell markers (dated by TCRdb to about 2020). The study in broad terms: Roughly 8 donors provided sorted CD3+CD56+NKG2C+, CD3+CD56+NKG2C- and CD3+CD56-NKG2C+ T-cell subsets, whose TCR beta-chain repertoires were profiled. Seven of the eight sequenced donors were HCMV-seropositive and one was HCMV-seronegative. All eight donors whose samples were sequenced were randomly selected healthy volunteers, three of them men and five women. Libraries were sequenced as 2 x 150 bp reads on Illumina HiSeq 2000/2500, MiSeq or NextSeq.

Measured from the cysteine to the phenylalanine, the CDR3 is 15 residues long. DNA is not on record. The germline V gene yields SGHDT for CDR1 and YYEEEE for CDR2. About this clonotype: No cognate antigen has been identified for it.

The sample was run on an Illumina HiSeq 2000. The TCR beta cDNA libraries were made using 5'RACE template switching, a step that added both a universal primer site and unique molecular identifiers. cDNA synthesis was primed from the TCR beta constant segment, followed by two successive PCR amplification steps. In the paper's pipeline: Reads were demultiplexed and grouped by UMI with MIGEC, and clonotypes were assembled and quantified with MiTCR. To exclude erroneous sequences, any TCR cDNA sequence not supported by at least two reads was discarded. The tcR package was used for downstream repertoire analysis, with clonotypes matched between fractions based on CDR3 nucleotide sequence plus V segment. Antigen specificity was annotated against VDJdb with VDJmatch, allowing one amino acid substitution in CDR3. TCRdb reprocessed the sequencing reads and holds a single record per CDR3 protein sequence, with no DNA. TCRdb's processing, not the authors', yielded these V and J calls. The sample's clone listing holds roughly 380,000 distinct CDR3 sequences. 5.2% of the sample comes from the top ten.

Overall results and qualifications from the work: Those dominant clonotypes were again the most abundant among CD3+CD56-NKG2C+ cells in a handful of donors, at about 28.3-60.1%. In several donors, the dominant CD3+CD56+NKG2C+ clonotypes were found to rank among the top 10 CD8+ clonotypes and to make up about 1.0-7.5% of CD8+ T cells. It remained unclear whether the expanded NKG2C-expressing T cell clones were specific for HCMV antigens.

A commercial ELISA kit detecting HCMV-specific IgG in serum was used to determine HCMV serostatus. Peripheral blood mononuclear cells were isolated from blood by Ficoll density gradient centrifugation. This receptor was obtained from a man aged 18 to 69 in good health. The V and J segments used are TRBV5-6 and TRBJ1-6; TCRdb selects TRBD1, and the lack of DNA leaves this call unchecked. The specimen was blood T cells: a sorted CD56 or NKG2C T cell subset, CD4+ or CD8+ T cells, or bulk PBMC T cells (not recorded which). CDR3 protein: CASSLFGAENSPLHF.